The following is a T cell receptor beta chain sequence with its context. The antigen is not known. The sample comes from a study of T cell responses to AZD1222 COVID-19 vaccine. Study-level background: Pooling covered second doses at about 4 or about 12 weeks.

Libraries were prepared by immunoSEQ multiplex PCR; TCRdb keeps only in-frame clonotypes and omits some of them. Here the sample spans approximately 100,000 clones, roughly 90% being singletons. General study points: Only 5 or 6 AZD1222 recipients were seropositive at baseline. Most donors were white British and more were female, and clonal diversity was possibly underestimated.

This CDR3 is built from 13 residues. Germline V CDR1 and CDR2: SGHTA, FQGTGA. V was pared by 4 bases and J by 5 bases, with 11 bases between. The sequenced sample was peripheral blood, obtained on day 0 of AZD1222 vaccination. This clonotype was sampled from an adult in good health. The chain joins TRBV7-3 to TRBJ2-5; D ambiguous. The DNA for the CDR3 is TGTGCCAGCAGCTCCGCTCCCACGGAGACCCAGTACTTC. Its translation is CASSSAPTETQYF.